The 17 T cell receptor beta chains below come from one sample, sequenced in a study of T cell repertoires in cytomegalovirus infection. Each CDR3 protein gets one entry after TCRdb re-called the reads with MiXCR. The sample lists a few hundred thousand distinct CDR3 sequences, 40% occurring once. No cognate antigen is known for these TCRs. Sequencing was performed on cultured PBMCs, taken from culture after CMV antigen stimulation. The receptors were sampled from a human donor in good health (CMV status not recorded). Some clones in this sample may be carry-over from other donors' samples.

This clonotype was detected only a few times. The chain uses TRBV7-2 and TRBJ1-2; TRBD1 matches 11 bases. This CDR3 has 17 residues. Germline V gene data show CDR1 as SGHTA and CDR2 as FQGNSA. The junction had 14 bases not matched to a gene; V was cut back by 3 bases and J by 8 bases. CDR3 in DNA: TGTGCCAGCAGCTTTAGTGGTCGGGACAGGGGGTTGGGAGGCTACACCTTC. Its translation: CASSFSGRDRGLGGYTF.

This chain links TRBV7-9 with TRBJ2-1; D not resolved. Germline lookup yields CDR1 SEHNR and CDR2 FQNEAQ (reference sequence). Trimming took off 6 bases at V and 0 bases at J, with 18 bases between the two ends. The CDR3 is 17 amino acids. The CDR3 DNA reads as TGTGCCAGCAGTACCCTGAGAGAGAAAAGCTCCTACAATGAGCAGTTCTTC. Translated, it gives CASSTLREKSSYNEQFF. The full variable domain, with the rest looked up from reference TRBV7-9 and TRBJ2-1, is DTGVSQNPRHKITKRGQNVTFRCDPISEHNRLYWYRQTLGQGPEFLTYFQNEAQLEKSRLLSDRFSAERPKGSFSTLEIQRTEQGDSAMYLCASSTLREKSSYNEQFFGPGTRLTVL.

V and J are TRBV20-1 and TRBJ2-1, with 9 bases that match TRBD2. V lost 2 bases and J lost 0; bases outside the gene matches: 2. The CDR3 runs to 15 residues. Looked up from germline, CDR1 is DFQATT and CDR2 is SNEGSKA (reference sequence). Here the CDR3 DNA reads TGCAGTGCTAGACATAGCGGGAGCTCCTACAATGAGCAGTTCTTC. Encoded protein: CSARHSGSSYNEQFF.

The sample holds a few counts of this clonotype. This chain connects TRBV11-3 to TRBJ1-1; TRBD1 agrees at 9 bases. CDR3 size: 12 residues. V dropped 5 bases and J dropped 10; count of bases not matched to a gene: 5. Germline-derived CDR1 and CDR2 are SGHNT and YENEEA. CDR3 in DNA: TGTGCCAGCAGCCCGGGGACAGGGTCAGCTTTCTTT. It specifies CASSPGTGSAFF. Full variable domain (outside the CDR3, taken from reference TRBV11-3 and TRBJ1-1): EAGVVQSPRYKIIEKKQPVAFWCNPISGHNTLYWYLQNLGQGPELLIRYENEEAVDDSQLPKDRFSAERLKGVDSTLKIQPAELGDSAVYLCASSPGTGSAFFGQGTRLTVV.

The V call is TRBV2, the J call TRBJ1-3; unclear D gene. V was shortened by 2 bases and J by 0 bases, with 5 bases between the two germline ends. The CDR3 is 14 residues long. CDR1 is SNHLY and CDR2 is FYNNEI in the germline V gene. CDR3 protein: CASSEPASGNTIYF. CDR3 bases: TGTGCCAGCAGTGAACCAGCCTCTGGAAACACCATATATTTT.

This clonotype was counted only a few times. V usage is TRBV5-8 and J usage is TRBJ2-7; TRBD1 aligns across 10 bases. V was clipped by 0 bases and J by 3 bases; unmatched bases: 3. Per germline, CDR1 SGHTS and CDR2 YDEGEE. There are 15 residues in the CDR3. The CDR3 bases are TGTGCCAGCAGCTTGGGCCGGGACAGGGGCTACGAGCAGTACTTC. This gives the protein CASSLGRDRGYEQYF. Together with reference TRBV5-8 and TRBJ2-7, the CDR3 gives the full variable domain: EAGVTQSPTHLIKTRGQQATLRCSPISGHTSVYWYQQALGLGLQFLLWYDEGEERNRGNFPPRFSGRQFPNYSSELNVNALELEDSALYLCASSLGRDRGYEQYFGPGTRLTVT.

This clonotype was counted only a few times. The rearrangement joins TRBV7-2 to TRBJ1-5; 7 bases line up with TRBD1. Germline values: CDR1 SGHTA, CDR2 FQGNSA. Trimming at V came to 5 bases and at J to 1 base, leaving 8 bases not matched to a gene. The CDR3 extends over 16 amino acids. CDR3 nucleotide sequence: TGTGCCAGCAGCCGACAGGGCGCAAGCAGCAATCAGCCCCAGCATTTT. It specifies CASSRQGASSNQPQHF.

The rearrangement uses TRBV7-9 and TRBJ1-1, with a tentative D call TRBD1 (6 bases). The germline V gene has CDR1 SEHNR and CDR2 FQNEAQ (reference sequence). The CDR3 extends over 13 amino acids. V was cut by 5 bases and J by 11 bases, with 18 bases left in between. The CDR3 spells CASSGWDKAGAFF. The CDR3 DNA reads TGTGCCAGCAGCGGCTGGGACAAGGCAGGGGCTTTCTTT.

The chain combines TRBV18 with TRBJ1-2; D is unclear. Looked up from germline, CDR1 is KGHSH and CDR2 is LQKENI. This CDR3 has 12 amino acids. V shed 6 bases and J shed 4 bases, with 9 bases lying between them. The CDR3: CASSDGVYGYTF. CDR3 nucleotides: TGTGCCAGCTCGGACGGCGTCTATGGCTACACCTTC.

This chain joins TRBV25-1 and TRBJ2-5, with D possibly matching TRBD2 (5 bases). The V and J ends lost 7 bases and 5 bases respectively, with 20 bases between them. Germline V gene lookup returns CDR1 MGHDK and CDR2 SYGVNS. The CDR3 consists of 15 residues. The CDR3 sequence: CASTPRESNRETQYF. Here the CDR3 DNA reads TGTGCCAGCACCCCCCGGGAATCGAATAGGGAGACCCAGTACTTC.

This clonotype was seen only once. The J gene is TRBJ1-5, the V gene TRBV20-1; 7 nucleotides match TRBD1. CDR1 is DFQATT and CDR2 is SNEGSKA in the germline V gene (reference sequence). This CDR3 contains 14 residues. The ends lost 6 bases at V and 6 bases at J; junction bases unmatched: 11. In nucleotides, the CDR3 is TGCAGTGCAACGCAGGGGGACCCCCCTCAGCCCCAGCATTTT. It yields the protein CSATQGDPPQPQHF.

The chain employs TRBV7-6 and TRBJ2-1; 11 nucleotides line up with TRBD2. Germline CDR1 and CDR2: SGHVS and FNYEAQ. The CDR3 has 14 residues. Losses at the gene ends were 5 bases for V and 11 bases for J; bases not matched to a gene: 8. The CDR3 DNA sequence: TGTGCCAGCAGCCTCGGGACTAGCGGTGGGAAGCAGTTCTTC. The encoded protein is CASSLGTSGGKQFF.

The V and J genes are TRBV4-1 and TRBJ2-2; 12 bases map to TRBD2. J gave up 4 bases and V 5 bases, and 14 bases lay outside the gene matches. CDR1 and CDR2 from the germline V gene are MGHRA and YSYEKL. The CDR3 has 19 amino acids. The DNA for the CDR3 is TGCGCCAGCAGCACGATGCGGACTAGCGGGGTTGGGGGCACCGGGGAGCTGTTTTTT. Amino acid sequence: CASSTMRTSGVGGTGELFF.

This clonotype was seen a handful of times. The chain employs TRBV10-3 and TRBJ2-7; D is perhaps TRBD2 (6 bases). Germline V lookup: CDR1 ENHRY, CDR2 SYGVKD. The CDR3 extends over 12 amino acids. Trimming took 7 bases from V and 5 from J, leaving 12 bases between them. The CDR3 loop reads CAITEGGDEQYF. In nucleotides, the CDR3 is TGTGCCATCACCGAGGGAGGAGACGAGCAGTACTTC.

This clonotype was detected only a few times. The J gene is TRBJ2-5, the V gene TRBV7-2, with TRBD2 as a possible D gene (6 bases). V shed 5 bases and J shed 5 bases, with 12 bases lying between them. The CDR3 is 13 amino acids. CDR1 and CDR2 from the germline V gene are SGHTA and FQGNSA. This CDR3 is CASSDIAGETQYF. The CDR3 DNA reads TGTGCCAGCAGCGATATCGCGGGGGAGACCCAGTACTTC. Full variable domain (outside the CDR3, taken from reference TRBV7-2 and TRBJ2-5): GAGVSQSPSNKVTEKGKDVELRCDPISGHTALYWYRQSLGQGLEFLIYFQGNSAPDKSGLPSDRFSAERTGGSVSTLTIQRTQQEDSAVYLCASSDIAGETQYFGPGTRLLVL.

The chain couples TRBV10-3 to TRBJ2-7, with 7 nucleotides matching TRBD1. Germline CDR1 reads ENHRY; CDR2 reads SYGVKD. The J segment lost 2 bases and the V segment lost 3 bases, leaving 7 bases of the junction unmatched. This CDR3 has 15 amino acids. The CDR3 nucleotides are TGTGCCATCAGTGATTTAGGTCAGGGGGCCTACGAGCAGTACTTC. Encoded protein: CAISDLGQGAYEQYF.

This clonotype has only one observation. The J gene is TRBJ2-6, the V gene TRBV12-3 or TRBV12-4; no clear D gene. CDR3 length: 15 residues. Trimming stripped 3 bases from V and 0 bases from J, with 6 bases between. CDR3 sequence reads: CASSFVRSGANVLTF. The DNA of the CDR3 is TGTGCCAGCAGTTTTGTTCGCTCTGGGGCCAACGTCCTGACTTTC.